This section outlines one T cell receptor (beta chain) sequence together with its context. The antigen this receptor binds is unknown. Qualities for individual bases were not recorded, and no much larger clone is one base off. Germline trimming amounts to 2 bases on V and 2 bases on J, with 8 as the count of junction bases outside the gene matches. Reading the germline V gene (reference sequence) gives CDR1 LGHDT and CDR2 YNNKEL. Reading from cysteine to phenylalanine, the CDR3 counts 16 amino acids. Just CDR3 DNA is preserved here, 48 bases in frame from base 1. Sequencing instrument: Illumina NovaSeq 6000. cDNA libraries for TCRalpha and TCRbeta were prepared by 5'RACE using constant-segment primers, with sample barcodes and unique molecular identifiers added. Trizol reagent was used to extract RNA from every sample. The libraries were amplified in two PCR steps, and the second step added a second sample barcode and Illumina TruSeq adapters. Sequencing of libraries was performed on an Illumina NovaSeq with 2 x 150 bp paired-end reads. In the authors' own workflow: The reads were demultiplexed and collapsed into UMI-guided consensus sequences using migec v1.2.7. Using mixcr v2.1.11, the UMI consensuses were aligned to TRA and TRB V and J templates and assembled into clonotypes. A clonotype was counted as expanded or contracted only if both edgeR and NoisET called the change significant, with noise models trained on biological replicates. For edgeR calls, the cutoffs were a false discovery rate-adjusted p below 0.01 and a log2 fold-change threshold of 1. As an exploratory analysis of dynamics, max-normalized trajectories of the 1000 most abundant clonotypes were examined with PCA combined with hierarchical clustering. Separately sequenced CD4+ and CD8+ repertoires were used to assign the CD4 or CD8 phenotype of responding clones. TCRdb took the public reads, trimmed them with fastp at Q25, ran MiXCR for clone calling and kept in-frame beta chains. Merged by CDR3 protein, the rows form single entries marked with the most common genes and DNA. The V and J calls follow TCRdb's processing rather than the paper's. The sample table holds about 180,000 distinct CDR3 sequences, of which 16% were seen once. 2% to 2.5% of the sample is taken by the ten largest.

This entry is derived from a study of T-cell memory formation after mild COVID-19 (dated by TCRdb to the early 2020s). At the level of the whole study: TCR sequence clusters from the two donors were largely donor specific. In a couple of donors, T-cell clones that expanded and contracted after mild COVID-19 were followed by sequencing TCRalpha and TCRbeta repertoires longitudinally. Two young, previously healthy adult volunteers made up the cohort, one male and one female.

Beyond this particular receptor, the publication reports: Contracting CD4+ clones were found mainly in CM and EM memory subsets, while CD8+ clones were enriched in EMRA. Only a couple of mild cases were covered by the study, and larger cohorts that include severe cases with pre-infection samples were considered necessary. Some responding clones were detected in pre-infection memory, which suggested that pre-existing cross-reactive memory T cells had joined the SARS-CoV-2 response. Balanced CD4/CD8 phenotypes were observed for clones contracting from day 15 to 85, whereas a bias towards CD4+ was observed for a second wave of clones expanding from day 15 to 37. Whether the second-wave clones peaking on day 37 were SARS-CoV-2 specific was not confirmed.

Ficoll-Paque density gradient centrifugation was the method used to isolate PBMCs. The origin of this receptor is an adult woman who had mild COVID-19 (a few samples of this study predate the infection). The sample titles of this study are shuffled in the database, so cell type and time point are left out; the donor was told from shared clones. The sequence joins TRBV3-1 to TRBJ2-5, with 7 bases in between that match TRBD2. The sequenced sample was PBMCs or a T cell subset sorted from them (not recorded which). Here is the DNA: TGTGCCAGCAGCCAAAGGCATAGCGGGTTGCAAGAGACCCAGTACTTC. This is translated as CASSQRHSGLQETQYF.